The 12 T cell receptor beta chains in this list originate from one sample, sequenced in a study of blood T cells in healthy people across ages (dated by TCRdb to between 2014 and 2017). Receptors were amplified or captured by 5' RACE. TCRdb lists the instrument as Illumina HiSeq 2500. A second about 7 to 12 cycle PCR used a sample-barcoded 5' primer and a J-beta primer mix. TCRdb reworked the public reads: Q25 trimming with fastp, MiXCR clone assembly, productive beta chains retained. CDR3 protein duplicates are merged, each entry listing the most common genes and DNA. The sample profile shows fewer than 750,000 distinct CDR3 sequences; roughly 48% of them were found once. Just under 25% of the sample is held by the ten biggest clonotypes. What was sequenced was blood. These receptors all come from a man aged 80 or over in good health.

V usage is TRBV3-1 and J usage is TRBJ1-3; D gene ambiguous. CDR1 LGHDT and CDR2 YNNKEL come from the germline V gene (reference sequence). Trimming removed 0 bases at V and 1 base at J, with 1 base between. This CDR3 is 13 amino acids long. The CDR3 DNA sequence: TGTGCCAGCAGCCAAGAATCTGGAAACACCATATATTTT. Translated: CASSQESGNTIYF.

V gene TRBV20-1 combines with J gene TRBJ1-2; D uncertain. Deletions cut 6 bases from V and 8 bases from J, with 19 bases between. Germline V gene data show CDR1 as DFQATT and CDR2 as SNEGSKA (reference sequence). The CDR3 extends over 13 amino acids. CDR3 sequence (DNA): TGCAGTGCCCCAGCTACAGCCCCGGGGGGCTACACCTTC. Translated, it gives CSAPATAPGGYTF.

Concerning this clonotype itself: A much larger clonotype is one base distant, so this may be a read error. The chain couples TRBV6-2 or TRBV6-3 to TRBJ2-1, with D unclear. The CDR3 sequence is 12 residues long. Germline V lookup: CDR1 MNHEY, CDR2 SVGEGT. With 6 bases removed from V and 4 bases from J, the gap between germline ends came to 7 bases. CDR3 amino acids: CASRSVYNEQFF. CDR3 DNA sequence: TGTGCCAGCAGGTCTGTATACAATGAGCAGTTCTTC.

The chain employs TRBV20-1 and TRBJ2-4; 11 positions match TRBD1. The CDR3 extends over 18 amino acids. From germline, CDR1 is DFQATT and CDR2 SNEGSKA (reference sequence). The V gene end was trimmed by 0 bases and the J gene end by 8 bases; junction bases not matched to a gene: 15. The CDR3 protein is CSARDSRTGGWGRDIQYF. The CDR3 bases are TGCAGTGCTAGAGATAGCCGGACAGGGGGCTGGGGTAGGGACATTCAGTACTTC.

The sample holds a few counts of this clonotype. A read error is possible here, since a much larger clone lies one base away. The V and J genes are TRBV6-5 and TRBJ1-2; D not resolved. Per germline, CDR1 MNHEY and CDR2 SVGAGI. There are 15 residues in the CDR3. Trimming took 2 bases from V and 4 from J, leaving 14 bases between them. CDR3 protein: CASSYAPGDIYGYTF. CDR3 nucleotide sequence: TGTGCCAGCAGTTACGCGCCAGGCGATATCTATGGCTACACCTTC.

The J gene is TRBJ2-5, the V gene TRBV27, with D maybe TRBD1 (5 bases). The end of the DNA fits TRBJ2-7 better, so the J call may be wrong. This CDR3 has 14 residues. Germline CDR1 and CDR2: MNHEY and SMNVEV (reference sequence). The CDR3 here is CASRTRTGPYEQYF. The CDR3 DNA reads TGTGCCAGTCGAACTCGAACAGGTCCCTACGAGCAGTACTTC.

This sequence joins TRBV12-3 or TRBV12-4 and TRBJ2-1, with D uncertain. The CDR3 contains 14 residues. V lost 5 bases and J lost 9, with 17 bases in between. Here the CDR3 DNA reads TGTGCCAGCAGTGTAATCAACCCGCTGGGTGAGCAGTTCTTC. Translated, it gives CASSVINPLGEQFF.

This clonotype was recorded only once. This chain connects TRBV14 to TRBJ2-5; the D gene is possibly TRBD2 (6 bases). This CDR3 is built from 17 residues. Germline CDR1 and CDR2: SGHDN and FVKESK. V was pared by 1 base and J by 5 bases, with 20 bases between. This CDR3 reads CASSQAVKGLVWETQYF. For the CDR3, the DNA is TGTGCCAGCAGCCAAGCGGTTAAGGGACTCGTATGGGAGACCCAGTACTTC. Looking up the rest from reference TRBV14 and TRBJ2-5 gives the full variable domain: EAGVTQFPSHSVIEKGQTVTLRCDPISGHDNLYWYRRVMGKEIKFLLHFVKESKQDESGMPNNRFLAERTGGTYSTLKVQPAELEDSGVYFCASSQAVKGLVWETQYFGPGTRLLVL.

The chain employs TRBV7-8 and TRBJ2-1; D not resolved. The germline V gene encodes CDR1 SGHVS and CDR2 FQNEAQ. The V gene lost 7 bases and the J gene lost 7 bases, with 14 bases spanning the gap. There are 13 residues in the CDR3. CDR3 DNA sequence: TGTGCCAGCACCCTGGCCCCTGGAAATGAGCAGTTCTTC. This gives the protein CASTLAPGNEQFF.

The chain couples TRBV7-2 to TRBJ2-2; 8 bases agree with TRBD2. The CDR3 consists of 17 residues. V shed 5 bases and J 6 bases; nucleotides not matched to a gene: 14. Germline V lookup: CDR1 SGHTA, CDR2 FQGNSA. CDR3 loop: CASSVPRGGAPAGELFF. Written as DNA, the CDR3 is TGTGCCAGCAGCGTTCCTCGGGGGGGAGCGCCGGCCGGGGAGCTGTTTTTT.

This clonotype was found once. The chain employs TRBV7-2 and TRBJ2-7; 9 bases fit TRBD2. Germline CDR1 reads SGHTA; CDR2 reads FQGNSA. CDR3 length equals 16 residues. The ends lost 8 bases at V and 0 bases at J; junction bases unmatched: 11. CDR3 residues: CASSIAGTSPSYEQYF. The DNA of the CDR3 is TGTGCCAGCTCCATAGCCGGGACTAGCCCCTCCTACGAGCAGTACTTC.

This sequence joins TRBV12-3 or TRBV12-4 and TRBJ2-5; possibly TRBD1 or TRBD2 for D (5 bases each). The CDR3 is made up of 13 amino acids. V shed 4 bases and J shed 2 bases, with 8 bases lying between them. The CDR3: CASSSGTQETQYF. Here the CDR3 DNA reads TGTGCCAGCAGTTCTGGGACGCAAGAGACCCAGTACTTC.